This T cell receptor (beta chain) was sequenced during a study of blood T cell repertoires in COVID-19. Study at large: Nucleic acid was either cDNA or gDNA, and it came from T cells, B-cell-depleted T cells, or PBMCs.

This clone was recorded once. The CDR3 length is 16 residues. V was pared by 1 base and J by 5 bases, with 9 bases of the junction left unmatched. The V gene's germline CDR1 is LNHDA and CDR2 SQIVND (reference sequence). Authors' data handling: Reference gene primer amplification gave nucleated cell count estimates. The assay was immunoSEQ multiplex PCR, and TCRdb's table has in-frame clones only and misses some. That table gives V, J and clone size, and the DNA gave D and trimming. This sample has 250,000 to 350,000 clones, with nearly 90% found just once. Clinical histories supplied by participants themselves formed the basis of cohort assignment.

The chain couples TRBV19 to TRBJ1-1; 8 bases match TRBD1. This clonotype originated in a woman under 40 who had recovered from COVID-19. The sample consisted of PBMCs or T cells enriched from blood (not recorded which). The CDR3 protein is CASSIGTGWPRTEAFF. The CDR3 bases are TGTGCCAGTAGTATAGGGACAGGGTGGCCAAGAACTGAAGCTTTCTTT.